This TCR beta chain was captured by sequencing in a study of T cell repertoires in aging, cancer and after chemotherapy. Study details: The whole study produced a dataset of roughly 8.6 million TCR reads. The study's findings and limits: Rebound thymic output was suggested by rising median generation probability during chemotherapy in each cancer cohort. Age-matched healthy donors had significantly more diverse, less clonal blood TCR repertoires than untreated cancer patients.

Turning to this clonotype: Antigen: not known.

The template was genomic DNA from peripheral blood, not RNA. TRB rearrangements spanning V, D and J were amplified using mixed TRB-A/B primers. One entry per CDR3 protein results from TCRdb running MiXCR on the multiplex PCR reads. The sample lists approximately 6,700 distinct CDR3 sequences, roughly 20% occurring once. Trimming took off 1 base at V and 3 bases at J, with 7 bases between the two ends. This CDR3 contains 13 residues. Germline V gene lookup returns CDR1 SGHVS and CDR2 FNYEAQ. V usage is TRBV7-6 and J usage is TRBJ2-7; no firm D call. Specimen: blood. The TCR sequence derives from a human donor with a blood cancer. CDR3 protein: CASSLDSFYEQYF. The CDR3 DNA follows: TGTGCCAGCAGCTTAGATAGTTTCTACGAGCAGTACTTC.